Following are 32 T cell receptor beta chains from one sample sequenced in a study of regulatory T cells in long-lasting Graves disease. In building TCR beta libraries, iRepertoire HTBI primers were used together with Arm-PCR of CDR3 regions. MiXCR was run by TCRdb on the multiplex PCR reads, yielding one entry per CDR3 protein. The table has 300,000 to 400,000 distinct CDR3 sequences, 16% seen once. The time point here: newly diagnosed GD, antithyroid drugs for less than 3 months. PBMC RNA was the source of the TCR library. These data were also filed under a second study, of T cells in Graves' hyperthyroidism and ophthalmopathy.

The specimen comprised peripheral blood mononuclear cells (PBMCs), sampled at new diagnosis, from a patient treated with antithyroid drugs. The source of these receptors is a man in his forties or fifties with Graves disease.

This clonotype was found many times. The genes are TRBV12-3 or TRBV12-4 and TRBJ1-1; TRBD1 might be the D (6 bases). The CDR3 has 14 residues. V was trimmed by 4 bases and J by 6 bases, leaving 15 bases between them. CDR3 protein: CASSSGQWGPEAFF. DNA for the CDR3: TGTGCCAGCAGTTCGGGTCAGTGGGGGCCTGAAGCTTTCTTT.

Many counts were recorded for this clonotype. The chain uses TRBV5-5 and TRBJ1-5; 11 bases align to TRBD1. CDR3 length equals 15 residues. V shed 3 bases and J 6 bases; nucleotides not matched to a gene: 5. Germline lookup yields CDR1 SGHKS and CDR2 YYEKEE (reference sequence). As DNA, the CDR3 is TGTGCCAGCAGCTCGGACAGGGGGCGAAGTCAGCCCCAGCATTTT. Translating it yields CASSSDRGRSQPQHF.

In its sample, this clonotype was seen many times. V and J are TRBV2 and TRBJ2-3; D is unresolved. V was cut by 3 bases and J by 6 bases, with 13 bases left in between. The CDR3 is 14 amino acids. Germline V gene sequence: CDR1 SNHLY, CDR2 FYNNEI. CDR3 sequence (DNA): TGTGCCAGCAGTGAGGTGCGGTCACGGGATACGCAGTATTTT. Translation: CASSEVRSRDTQYF.

This clonotype was recorded many times. This sequence joins TRBV7-2 and TRBJ2-4; the D gene is possibly TRBD2 (5 bases). V was clipped by 1 base and J by 7 bases, with 5 bases between them. This CDR3 contains 12 residues. Germline CDR1 is SGHTA and CDR2 is FQGNSA. The CDR3 reads CASSLGGNIQYF. The CDR3 DNA reads as TGTGCCAGCAGCTTAGGAGGGAACATTCAGTACTTC.

This clonotype was seen repeatedly, ten times or more. The gene calls are TRBV3-1 and TRBJ2-7; a possible D gene is TRBD1 (6 bases). V lost 5 bases, J lost 4 bases, and 21 bases lay in between. Per the germline V gene, CDR1 is LGHDT and CDR2 is YNNKEL (reference sequence). This CDR3 is built from 16 residues. The CDR3 here is CASSERAQGSGYEQYF. The CDR3 bases are TGTGCCAGCAGCGAAAGGGCACAGGGATCGGGTTACGAGCAGTACTTC.

The V call is TRBV3-1, the J call TRBJ1-2; D unresolved. The CDR3 consists of 13 residues. Deletions cut 3 bases from V and 3 bases from J, with 8 bases between. The germline V gene encodes CDR1 LGHDT and CDR2 YNNKEL (reference sequence). Written as DNA, the CDR3 is TGTGCCAGCAGCCACACCCTGGACTATGGCTACACCTTC. Translation gives CASSHTLDYGYTF.

Notes on this clonotype: This may be a read error: a much more frequent sequence differs by one nucleotide. The chain has TRBV28 and TRBJ2-1, with TRBD1 as a possible D gene (6 bases). Per germline, CDR1 MDHEN and CDR2 SYDVKM. The CDR3 is 14 residues long. Trimming shortened V by 5 bases and J by 10 bases, and 18 bases separated the two germline ends. CDR3 DNA: TGTGCCAGCAGTCAGACAGGCTACGCCTACGAGCAGTTCTTC. Protein sequence: CASSQTGYAYEQFF.

The rearrangement joins TRBV14 to TRBJ1-1, with D unresolved. V lost 5 bases and J 1 base, leaving 8 bases between the germline ends. Per germline, CDR1 SGHDN and CDR2 FVKESK. The CDR3 totals 13 residues. The CDR3 DNA is TGTGCCAGCAGCTTTTACCCGAACACTGAAGCTTTCTTT. Translated: CASSFYPNTEAFF.

This chain links TRBV6-1 with TRBJ1-5; D remains unclear. The CDR3 is 14 residues long. Germline CDR1 reads MNHNS; CDR2 reads SASEGT. Trimming pared 7 bases from V and 1 base from J, leaving 11 bases between. CDR3 sequence reads: CASITRASNQPQHF. The CDR3 nucleotides read TGTGCCAGCATTACGAGGGCAAGCAATCAGCCCCAGCATTTT.

There are a few counts of this clonotype. The rearrangement joins TRBV12-3 or TRBV12-4 to TRBJ1-5; D not resolved. Trimming removed 5 bases from V and 9 bases from J, with 11 bases in between. The CDR3 is 12 amino acids. CDR3 amino acids: CASSPYPRPQHF. CDR3 bases: TGTGCCAGCAGTCCCTACCCTAGGCCCCAGCATTTT.

This clonotype appeared many times. The chain employs TRBV6-1 and TRBJ2-7; D tentatively reads TRBD1 or TRBD2 (5 bases each). Germline V CDR1 and CDR2: MNHNS, SASEGT. The CDR3 loop spans 14 amino acids. Trimming took 10 bases from V and 0 from J, leaving 16 bases between them. The CDR3 spells CATEGETDSYEQYF. The CDR3 nucleotides are TGTGCCACAGAAGGGGAGACAGACTCCTACGAGCAGTACTTC.

This clonotype was seen ten or more times. This chain links TRBV18 with TRBJ1-5; no firm D call. The CDR3 is 14 residues long. The ends were cut back, 2 bases at V and 5 bases at J, with 10 bases in the middle. The germline CDR1 and CDR2 sequences are KGHSH and LQKENI. Written as DNA, the CDR3 is TGTGCCAGCTCACCATCGGGGTTGGATCAGCCCCAGCATTTT. Protein sequence: CASSPSGLDQPQHF.

This clonotype was seen only a few times. The chain recombines TRBV4-1 with TRBJ2-7; TRBD1 matches at 10 bases. The V gene's germline CDR1 is MGHRA and CDR2 YSYEKL. The V and J ends lost 2 bases and 4 bases, in that order; junction bases with no gene match: 5. This CDR3 is built from 15 residues. The CDR3 DNA is TGCGCCAGCAGCCAACCCGGGACAGGGGATTACGAGCAGTACTTC. Protein sequence: CASSQPGTGDYEQYF.

The chain is built from TRBV2 and TRBJ1-2; D gene unclear. The CDR3 loop spans 12 amino acids. CDR1 is SNHLY, CDR2 FYNNEI, per germline. V was cut by 6 bases and J by 4 bases, with 9 bases left in between. The CDR3 sequence: CASRISGYGYTF. The CDR3 nucleotides are TGTGCCAGCAGAATTTCAGGCTATGGCTACACCTTC.

This clonotype showed up many times. This chain links TRBV6-1 with TRBJ1-6, with 9 bases matching TRBD1. The V gene's germline CDR1 is MNHNS and CDR2 SASEGT. This CDR3 contains 15 residues. The V and J ends lost 9 bases and 10 bases, in that order; junction bases with no gene match: 13. The DNA for the CDR3 is TGTGCCAGTCGTGAACCGGGACAGGGAGAATCACCCCTCCACTTT. Protein product: CASREPGQGESPLHF.

The table lists this clonotype with many counts. The chain couples TRBV2 to TRBJ2-5; D is tentatively TRBD1 or TRBD2 (5 bases each). Germline CDR1 is SNHLY and CDR2 is FYNNEI. This CDR3 comprises 13 residues. The V gene lost 6 bases and the J gene lost 5 bases, with 13 bases spanning the gap. In DNA, the CDR3 is TGTGCCAGCAGCCGGGACCAACGGGAGACCCAGTACTTC. This sequence encodes CASSRDQRETQYF. Full variable domain (missing parts from reference TRBV2 and TRBJ2-5): EPEVTQTPSHQVTQMGQEVILRCVPISNHLYFYWYRQILGQKVEFLVSFYNNEISEKSEIFDDQFSVERPDGSNFTLKIRSTKLEDSAMYFCASSRDQRETQYFGPGTRLLVL.

Ten or more counts support this clonotype. The chain uses TRBV20-1 and TRBJ1-1; D remains unclear. The ends were cut back, 6 bases at V and 3 bases at J, with 14 bases in the middle. Per the germline V gene, CDR1 is DFQATT and CDR2 is SNEGSKA (reference sequence). The CDR3 totals 13 residues. The CDR3 loop reads CSAHSGVDTEAFF. CDR3 nucleotides: TGCAGTGCCCACTCGGGAGTGGACACTGAAGCTTTCTTT.

V usage is TRBV4-2 and J usage is TRBJ2-7, with 7 bases identical to TRBD2. The CDR3 is 18 residues long. CDR1 is LGHNA, CDR2 YNFKEQ, per germline. V dropped 3 bases and J dropped 6; count of bases not matched to a gene: 20. Here the CDR3 DNA reads TGTGCCAGCAGCCAGTCGTTCAGACTAGCCGGGAGTCCGCGCGAGCAGTACTTC. It encodes CASSQSFRLAGSPREQYF.

Remarks on this clonotype: Since a far larger clone is one base different, this is likely a read error. The gene calls are TRBV20-1 and TRBJ2-1; D remains unclear. The J call is in doubt because the DNA end fits TRBJ2-3 better. CDR3 length equals 13 residues. Germline CDR1 reads DFQATT; CDR2 reads SNEGSKA (reference sequence). The CDR3 DNA reads TGCAGTGCTACTTTTAAGGTCACAGATACGCAGTATTTT. It is translated as CSATFKVTDTQYF.

This clonotype was detected ten times or more. V is TRBV24-1 and J is TRBJ2-5; 7 nucleotides align to TRBD1. This CDR3 has 14 residues. Trimming removed 4 bases from V and 2 bases from J; junction bases left unmatched: 3. The germline V gene has CDR1 KGHDR and CDR2 SFDVKD. In DNA form, the CDR3 reads TGTGCCACCAGTGACCCGGGACAGCAAGAGACCCAGTACTTC. This encodes CATSDPGQQETQYF.

This clonotype was recorded once. The rearrangement uses TRBV28 and TRBJ2-5, with 11 positions matching TRBD1. The CDR3 has 15 residues. The germline V gene has CDR1 MDHEN and CDR2 SYDVKM. The trim removed 5 bases at V and 7 bases at J, leaving 9 bases unmatched. The CDR3 is CASSIRAGQGGTQYF. The CDR3 DNA reads TGTGCCAGCAGTATCCGGGCGGGACAGGGGGGGACCCAGTACTTC.

This clonotype occurred a few times. The chain carries TRBV20-1 and TRBJ2-5, with TRBD1 identical over 8 bases. This CDR3 comprises 13 residues. Per germline, CDR1 DFQATT and CDR2 SNEGSKA (reference sequence). Unmatched junction bases numbered 7, after V lost 5 bases and J lost 5 bases. The CDR3 here is CSASGQATETQYF. CDR3 in DNA: TGCAGTGCTTCGGGACAGGCTACGGAGACCCAGTACTTC.

This clonotype was picked up many times. V is TRBV18 and J is TRBJ1-2, with a tentative D call TRBD1 (5 bases). The germline V gene encodes CDR1 KGHSH and CDR2 LQKENI. The CDR3 loop spans 14 amino acids. Trimming left V 3 bases short and J 8 bases short, with 16 bases between. The CDR3 protein is CASSPRRTFGGYTF. The DNA for the CDR3 is TGTGCCAGCTCACCCCGGAGGACATTCGGAGGCTACACCTTC.

This clonotype was detected many times. The chain recombines TRBV28 with TRBJ2-3; D not resolved. V shed 6 bases and J shed 4 bases, with 17 bases lying between them. This CDR3 region has 15 residues. CDR1 is MDHEN and CDR2 is SYDVKM in the germline V gene. The CDR3 DNA sequence: TGTGCCAGCAGCCTTTCCCCCTCAGGCGCAGATACGCAGTATTTT. Protein sequence: CASSLSPSGADTQYF.

This clonotype was seen many times. DNA for the CDR3: TGCAGCGTTGAAGACGCTCTAGGGACAGGGGGTCTCTACGAGCAGTACTTC. It codes for CSVEDALGTGGLYEQYF. The chain carries TRBV29-1 and TRBJ2-7, with 11 bases matching TRBD1. Per germline, CDR1 SQVTM and CDR2 ANQGSEA. J gave up 3 bases and V 0 bases, and 10 bases lay outside the gene matches. The CDR3 is 17 residues long.

For this clonotype: This sequence may be a read error, since a much larger clone differs from it by one base. The V and J genes are TRBV28 and TRBJ1-5; the match to TRBD1 covers 10 bases. Unmatched junction bases numbered 8, after V lost 6 bases and J lost 6 bases. The CDR3 consists of 15 residues. Per germline, CDR1 MDHEN and CDR2 SYDVKM. CDR3 in amino acids: CASRDDRGLCQPQHF. The CDR3 DNA reads as TGTGCCAGCAGGGATGACAGGGGGCTGTGTCAGCCCCAGCATTTT.

This clonotype was observed many times. This chain uses TRBV2 with TRBJ2-7; 7 bases align to TRBD2. Unmatched junction bases numbered 2, after V lost 6 bases and J lost 3 bases. This CDR3 comprises 12 residues. CDR1 is SNHLY, CDR2 FYNNEI, per germline. The CDR3 here is CASRGDYYEQYF. The CDR3, as DNA: TGTGCCAGCAGGGGGGACTACTACGAGCAGTACTTC. Complete variable domain (other parts from reference TRBV2 and TRBJ2-7): EPEVTQTPSHQVTQMGQEVILRCVPISNHLYFYWYRQILGQKVEFLVSFYNNEISEKSEIFDDQFSVERPDGSNFTLKIRSTKLEDSAMYFCASRGDYYEQYFGPGTRLTVT.

This clonotype was counted at least ten times. V and J are TRBV6-1 and TRBJ2-3, with 10 bases matching TRBD2. CDR1 and CDR2 from the germline V gene are MNHNS and SASEGT. Trimming took 7 bases from V and 5 from J; bases not matched to a gene: 9. This CDR3 contains 15 residues. The CDR3 coding sequence is TGTGCCAGCACCAGTCTAGCGGGGGCAGTAGATACGCAGTATTTT. Its protein is CASTSLAGAVDTQYF.

The chain recombines TRBV30 with TRBJ2-6, with a tentative D call TRBD1 (6 bases). V was clipped by 0 bases and J by 0 bases, with 6 bases between them. The CDR3 has 15 residues. The V gene's germline CDR1 is GTSNPN and CDR2 SVGIG (reference sequence). The CDR3 region has the DNA TGTGCCTGGAGTGTAGGGGGCTCTGGGGCCAACGTCCTGACTTTC. Encoded protein: CAWSVGGSGANVLTF.

The CDR3 coding sequence is TGTGCCAGCAGCCTGGGCCAAAATTCACCCCTCCACTTT. Amino acid sequence: CASSLGQNSPLHF. This sequence joins TRBV14 and TRBJ1-6; D is ambiguous. Trimming removed 4 bases at V and 7 bases at J, with 8 bases between. Germline V lookup: CDR1 SGHDN, CDR2 FVKESK. The CDR3 consists of 13 residues.

This clonotype was seen more than once but under ten times. This sequence joins TRBV15 and TRBJ1-4; no firm D call. The ends were cut back, 6 bases at V and 1 base at J, with 9 bases in the middle. The CDR3 contains 14 residues. Germline-derived CDR1 and CDR2 are LNHNV and YYDKDF (reference sequence). The CDR3 DNA reads as TGTGCCACCAGTTTTGGTCGAACTAATGAAAAACTGTTTTTT. Amino acid sequence: CATSFGRTNEKLFF.

This clonotype was found a few times. The rearrangement links TRBV5-8 to TRBJ1-5; tentative D call: TRBD1 (5 bases). The germline V gene has CDR1 SGHTS and CDR2 YDEGEE. This CDR3 spans 13 amino acids. The ends were cut back, 0 bases at V and 9 bases at J, with 10 bases in the middle. In DNA form, the CDR3 reads TGTGCCAGCAGCTTGGTGGAGGGACTGCCCCAGCATTTT. Translation: CASSLVEGLPQHF.